These 11 T cell receptor beta chains originate from one sample sequenced in a study of control samples from healthy donors and cancer patients. Libraries were prepared by immunoSEQ multiplex PCR; TCRdb keeps only in-frame clonotypes and omits some of them. The data hold about 160,000 clones, with around 90% observed a single time. Sequencing was done on a sample of blood. Receptor source: a man aged 25 to 40 in good health.

This chain joins TRBV15 and TRBJ1-2; D is uncertain. The ends were cut back, 0 bases at V and 8 bases at J, with 10 bases in the middle. Germline CDR1 reads LNHNV; CDR2 reads YYDKDF (reference sequence). The CDR3 runs 13 residues. CDR3 DNA: TGTGCCACCAGCAGAGATGGTTCCGGGGGCTACACCTTC. As protein: CATSRDGSGGYTF.

J is TRBJ2-3 and V is TRBV6-6; TRBD2 aligns across 11 bases. V trimming: 5 bases; J trimming: 0 bases; junction bases outside the gene matches: 7. CDR1 and CDR2 (germline): MNHNY, SVGAGI (reference sequence). The CDR3 has 17 residues. This CDR3 reads CASSPGTSGYSTDTQYF. CDR3 in DNA: TGTGCCAGCAGTCCGGGGACTAGCGGTTACAGCACAGATACGCAGTATTTT.

The rearrangement links TRBV7-9 to TRBJ2-7; 9 bases are shared with TRBD2. The V and J ends lost 10 bases and 6 bases, in that order; junction bases with no gene match: 16. Germline CDR1 is SEHNR and CDR2 is FQNEAQ (reference sequence). This CDR3 is built from 15 residues. The CDR3 DNA reads TGTGCCACCCAAGGGGGGGCTAGCGGGACTCTCGAGCAGTACTTC. Translating it yields CATQGGASGTLEQYF.

This rearrangement joins TRBV7-3 to TRBJ2-3; either TRBD1 or TRBD2 may supply D (5 bases each). This CDR3 is built from 15 residues. CDR1 is SGHTA and CDR2 is FQGTGA in the germline V gene. V lost 3 bases and J 2 bases, leaving 12 bases between the germline ends. The CDR3 sequence is CASSLGRTNTDTQYF. DNA for the CDR3: TGTGCCAGCAGCTTGGGACGGACGAACACAGATACGCAGTATTTT.

The chain combines TRBV27 with TRBJ1-2; weak D call: TRBD1 (5 bases). Germline lookup yields CDR1 MNHEY and CDR2 SMNVEV (reference sequence). Trimming took 2 bases from V and 8 from J, leaving 12 bases between them. This CDR3 contains 13 residues. The CDR3 sequence is CASSLRGGGGYTF. In DNA, the CDR3 is TGTGCCAGCAGTTTAAGGGGCGGCGGAGGCTACACCTTC.

The genes are TRBV18 and TRBJ1-1; D is ambiguous. V lost 2 bases and J lost 1, with 5 bases in between. The CDR3 consists of 13 residues. Germline CDR1 KGHSH, CDR2 LQKENI. The CDR3 DNA is TGTGCCAGCTCACCAAACGGGAACACTGAAGCTTTCTTT. Residues: CASSPNGNTEAFF.

This clone has only one observation. CDR3 in DNA: TGCGCCAGCAGCCAAGTTGCCGGAGTCGGTGTCCAGTACTTC. Residues: CASSQVAGVGVQYF. The J gene is TRBJ2-5, the V gene TRBV4-1; no firm D call. The CDR3 has 14 amino acids. CDR1 is MGHRA and CDR2 is YSYEKL in the germline V gene. The V and J ends lost 1 base and 10 bases respectively, with 16 bases between them.

This sequence joins TRBV5-6 and TRBJ2-3; D perhaps matches TRBD1 (5 bases). CDR3 length equals 16 residues. Germline V CDR1 and CDR2: SGHDT, YYEEEE. Deletions cut 1 base from V and 3 bases from J, with 15 bases between. The CDR3 loop is CASSLTAIAGTDTQYF. CDR3 DNA: TGTGCCAGCAGCTTGACGGCGATAGCAGGGACAGATACGCAGTATTTT.

This sequence joins TRBV6-1 and TRBJ2-2, with a tentative D call TRBD1 (6 bases). CDR1 and CDR2 from the germline V gene are MNHNS and SASEGT. This CDR3 spans 18 amino acids. Between the trimmed V and J ends, which lost 0 bases and 7 bases, there was a span of 21 bases. This chain's CDR3 is CASSEARGGGVLYGELFF. CDR3 sequence (DNA): TGTGCCAGCAGTGAAGCGCGAGGTGGGGGCGTGTTATACGGGGAGCTGTTTTTT.

The count of this clone is one. The chain couples TRBV5-5 to TRBJ2-7, with 7 bases fitting TRBD1. Germline loops: CDR1 SGHKS, CDR2 YYEKEE (reference sequence). V shed 2 bases and J 5 bases; nucleotides not matched to a gene: 7. The CDR3 contains 14 residues. As DNA, the CDR3 is TGTGCCAGCAGCTTTCTACAGGGGTACGACGAGCAGTACTTC. It is translated as CASSFLQGYDEQYF.

In this sample, this clone turned up many times. The chain joins TRBV5-1 to TRBJ1-5, with 7 positions matching TRBD1. The CDR3 consists of 14 residues. Germline V lookup: CDR1 SGHRS, CDR2 YFSETQ. After removal of 4 bases from V and 4 bases from J, the junction contained 5 bases not matched to a gene. The CDR3 DNA reads as TGCGCCAGCAGCCCCGGACAGGTTAATCAGCCCCAGCATTTT. Translation: CASSPGQVNQPQHF.